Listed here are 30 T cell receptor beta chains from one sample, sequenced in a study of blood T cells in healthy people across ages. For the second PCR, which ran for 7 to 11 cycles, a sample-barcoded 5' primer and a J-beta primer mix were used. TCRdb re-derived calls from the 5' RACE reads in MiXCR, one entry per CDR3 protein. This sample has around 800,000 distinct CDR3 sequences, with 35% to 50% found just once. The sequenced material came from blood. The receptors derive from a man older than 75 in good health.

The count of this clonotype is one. Here the CDR3 reads CASSQGAESTEAFF. The CDR3 DNA follows: TGCGCCAGCAGCCAAGGGGCTGAGAGCACTGAAGCTTTCTTT. The chain has TRBV4-1 and TRBJ1-1; D gene uncertain. The CDR3 extends over 14 amino acids. V was clipped by 1 base and J by 4 bases, with 10 bases between them. Germline CDR1 MGHRA, CDR2 YSYEKL.

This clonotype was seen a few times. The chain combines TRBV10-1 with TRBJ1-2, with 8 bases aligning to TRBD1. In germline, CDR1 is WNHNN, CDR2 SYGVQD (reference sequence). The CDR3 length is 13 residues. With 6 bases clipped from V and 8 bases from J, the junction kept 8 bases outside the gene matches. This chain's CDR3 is CASSSDRVEGYTF. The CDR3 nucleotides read TGCGCCAGCAGCTCGGACAGGGTTGAAGGCTACACCTTC.

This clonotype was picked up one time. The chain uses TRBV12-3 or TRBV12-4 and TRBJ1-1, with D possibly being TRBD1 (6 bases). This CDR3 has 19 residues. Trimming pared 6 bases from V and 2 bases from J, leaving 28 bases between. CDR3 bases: TGTGCCAGCAGCGTCTGGAGAAACAGGGAGCTTTCACCTAACACTGAAGCTTTCTTT. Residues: CASSVWRNRELSPNTEAFF.

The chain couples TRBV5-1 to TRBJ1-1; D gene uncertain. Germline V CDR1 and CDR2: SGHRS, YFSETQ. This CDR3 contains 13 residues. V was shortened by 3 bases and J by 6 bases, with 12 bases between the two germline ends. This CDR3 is CASSSQRSSEAFF. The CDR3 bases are TGCGCCAGCAGCTCCCAGAGGTCATCTGAAGCTTTCTTT. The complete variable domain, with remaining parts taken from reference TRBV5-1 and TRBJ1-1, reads KAGVTQTPRYLIKTRGQQVTLSCSPISGHRSVSWYQQTPGQGLQFLFEYFSETQRNKGNFPGRFSGRQFSNSRSEMNVSTLELGDSALYLCASSSQRSSEAFFGQGTRLTVV.

The CDR3 loop reads CASSLGVSGRTTYNEQFF. DNA of the CDR3: TGTGCCAGCAGCTTAGGGGTTAGCGGGAGGACAACCTACAATGAGCAGTTCTTC. This chain uses TRBV7-2 with TRBJ2-1; 10 bases are shared with TRBD2. This CDR3 spans 18 amino acids. Trimming cost V 1 base and J 2 bases; bases outside gene matches: 8. In germline, CDR1 is SGHTA, CDR2 FQGNSA.

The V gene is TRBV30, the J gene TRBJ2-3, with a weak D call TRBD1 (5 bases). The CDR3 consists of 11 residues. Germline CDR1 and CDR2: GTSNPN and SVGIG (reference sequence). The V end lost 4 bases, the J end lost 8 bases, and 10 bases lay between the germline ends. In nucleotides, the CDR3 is TGTGCCTGGATGTTTCAGGGTACGCAGTATTTT. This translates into CAWMFQGTQYF. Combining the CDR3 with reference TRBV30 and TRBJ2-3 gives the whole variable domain SQTIHQWPATLVQPVGSPLSLECTVEGTSNPNLYWYRQAAGRGLQLLFYSVGIGQISSEVPQNLSASRPQDRQFILSSKKLLLSDSGFYLCAWMFQGTQYFGPGTRLTVL.

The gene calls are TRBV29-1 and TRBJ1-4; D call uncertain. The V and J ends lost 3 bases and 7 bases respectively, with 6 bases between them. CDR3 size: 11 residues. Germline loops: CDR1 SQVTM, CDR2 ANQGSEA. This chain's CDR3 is CSVERSEKLFF. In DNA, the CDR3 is TGCAGCGTTGAGCGGAGTGAAAAACTGTTTTTT. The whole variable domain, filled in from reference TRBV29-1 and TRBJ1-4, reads SAVISQKPSRDICQRGTSLTIQCQVDSQVTMMFWYRQQPGQSLTLIATANQGSEATYESGFVIDKFPISRPNLTFSTLTVSNMSPEDSSIYLCSVERSEKLFFGSGTQLSVL.

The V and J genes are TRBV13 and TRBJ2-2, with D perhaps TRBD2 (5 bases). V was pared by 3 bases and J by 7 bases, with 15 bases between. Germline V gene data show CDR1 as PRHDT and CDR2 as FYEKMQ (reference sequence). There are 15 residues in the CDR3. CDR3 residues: CASSFRSGMIGELFF. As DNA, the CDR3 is TGTGCCAGCAGCTTCAGGAGCGGTATGATCGGGGAGCTGTTTTTT.

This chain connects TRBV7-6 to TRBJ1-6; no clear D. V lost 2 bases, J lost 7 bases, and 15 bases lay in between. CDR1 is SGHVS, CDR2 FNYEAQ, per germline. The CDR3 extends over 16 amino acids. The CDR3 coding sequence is TGTGCCAGCAGCTTAAGAGGAGGCGGTCAGAATTCACCCCTCCACTTT. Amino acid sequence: CASSLRGGGQNSPLHF.

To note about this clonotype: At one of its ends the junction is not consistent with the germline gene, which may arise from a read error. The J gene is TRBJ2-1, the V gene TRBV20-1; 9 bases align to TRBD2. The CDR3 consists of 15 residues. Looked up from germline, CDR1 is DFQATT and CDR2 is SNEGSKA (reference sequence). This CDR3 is CSAIDSGSSHNEQFF. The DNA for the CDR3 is TGCAGCGCTATCGATAGCGGGAGCTCCCACAATGAGCAGTTCTTC.

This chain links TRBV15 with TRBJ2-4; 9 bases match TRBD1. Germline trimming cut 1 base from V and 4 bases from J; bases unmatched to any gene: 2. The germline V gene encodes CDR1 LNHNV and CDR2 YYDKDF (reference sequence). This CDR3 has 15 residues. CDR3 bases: TGTGCCACCAGCAGAGTGGGACAGGGAAAAAACATTCAGTACTTC. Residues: CATSRVGQGKNIQYF.

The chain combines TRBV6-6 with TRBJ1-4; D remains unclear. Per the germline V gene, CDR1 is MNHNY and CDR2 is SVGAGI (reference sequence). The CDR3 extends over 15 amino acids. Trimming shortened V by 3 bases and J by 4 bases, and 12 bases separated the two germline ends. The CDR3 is CASSYEQTDNEKLFF. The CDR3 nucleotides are TGTGCCAGCAGTTATGAACAGACCGATAATGAAAAACTGTTTTTT.

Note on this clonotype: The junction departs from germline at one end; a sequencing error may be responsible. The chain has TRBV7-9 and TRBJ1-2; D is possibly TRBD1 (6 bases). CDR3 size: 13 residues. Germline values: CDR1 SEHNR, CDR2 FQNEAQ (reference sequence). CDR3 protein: CTSSRGQNYGYTF. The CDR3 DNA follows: TGTACCAGCAGCCGGGGACAAAACTATGGCTACACCTTC.

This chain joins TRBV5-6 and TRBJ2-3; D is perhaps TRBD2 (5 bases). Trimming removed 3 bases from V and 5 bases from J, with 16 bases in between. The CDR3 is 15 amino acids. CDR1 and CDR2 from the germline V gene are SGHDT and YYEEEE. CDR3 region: CASSSSSHPGDTQYF. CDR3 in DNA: TGTGCCAGCAGCTCCTCTAGCCACCCTGGAGATACGCAGTATTTT.

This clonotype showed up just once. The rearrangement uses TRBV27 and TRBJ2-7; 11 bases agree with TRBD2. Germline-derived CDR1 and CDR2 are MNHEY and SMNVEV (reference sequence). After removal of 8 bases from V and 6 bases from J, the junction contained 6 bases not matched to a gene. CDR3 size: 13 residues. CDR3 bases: TGTGCCAGCCGACTAGCGGGGAGGGGCGAGCAGTACTTC. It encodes CASRLAGRGEQYF.

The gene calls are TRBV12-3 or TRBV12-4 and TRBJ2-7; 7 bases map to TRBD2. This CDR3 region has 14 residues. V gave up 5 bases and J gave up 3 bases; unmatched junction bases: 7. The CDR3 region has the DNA TGTGCCAGCAGTCCAGCGGGATGGGTCTACGAGCAGTACTTC. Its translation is CASSPAGWVYEQYF.

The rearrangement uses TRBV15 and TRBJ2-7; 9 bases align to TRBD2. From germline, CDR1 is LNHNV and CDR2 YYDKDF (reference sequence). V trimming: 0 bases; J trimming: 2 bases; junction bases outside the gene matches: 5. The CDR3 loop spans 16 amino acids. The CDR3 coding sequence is TGTGCCACCAGCAGAGATCTGACTAGCGGAACCTACGAGCAGTACTTC. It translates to CATSRDLTSGTYEQYF.

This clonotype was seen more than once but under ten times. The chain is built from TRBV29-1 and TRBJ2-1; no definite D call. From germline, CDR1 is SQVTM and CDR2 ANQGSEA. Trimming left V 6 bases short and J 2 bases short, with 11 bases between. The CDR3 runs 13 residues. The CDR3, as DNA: TGCAGCGTGCCACCAGGAGCCTACAATGAGCAGTTCTTC. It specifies CSVPPGAYNEQFF.

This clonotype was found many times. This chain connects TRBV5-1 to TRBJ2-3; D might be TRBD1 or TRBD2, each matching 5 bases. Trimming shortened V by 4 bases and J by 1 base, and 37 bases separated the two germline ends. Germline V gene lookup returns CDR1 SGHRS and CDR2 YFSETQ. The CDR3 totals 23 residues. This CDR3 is CASSRTPSFGRDERGSRTDTQYF. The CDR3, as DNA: TGCGCCAGCAGCAGGACTCCAAGCTTTGGAAGGGACGAACGAGGCTCACGCACAGATACGCAGTATTTT.

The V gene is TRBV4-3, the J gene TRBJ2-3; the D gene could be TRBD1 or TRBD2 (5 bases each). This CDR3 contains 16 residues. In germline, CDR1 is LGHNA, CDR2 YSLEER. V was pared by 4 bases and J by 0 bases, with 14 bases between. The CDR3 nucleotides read TGCGCCAGCAGCCCCTCCCGGGACGGCAGCACAGATACGCAGTATTTT. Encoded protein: CASSPSRDGSTDTQYF.

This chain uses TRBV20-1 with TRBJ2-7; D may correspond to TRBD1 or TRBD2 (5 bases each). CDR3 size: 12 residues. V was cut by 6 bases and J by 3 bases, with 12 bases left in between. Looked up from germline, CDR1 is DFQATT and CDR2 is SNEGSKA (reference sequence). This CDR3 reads CSARDPNYEQYF. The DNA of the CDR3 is TGCAGTGCCCGGGACCCCAACTACGAGCAGTACTTC.

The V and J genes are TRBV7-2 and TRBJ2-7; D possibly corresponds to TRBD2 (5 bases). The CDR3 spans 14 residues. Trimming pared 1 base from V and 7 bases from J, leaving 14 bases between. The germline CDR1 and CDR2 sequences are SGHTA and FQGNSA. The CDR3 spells CASSLEQDSWEQYF. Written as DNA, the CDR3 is TGTGCCAGCAGCTTAGAGCAGGACTCCTGGGAGCAGTACTTC. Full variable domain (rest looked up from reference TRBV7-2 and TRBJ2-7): GAGVSQSPSNKVTEKGKDVELRCDPISGHTALYWYRQSLGQGLEFLIYFQGNSAPDKSGLPSDRFSAERTGGSVSTLTIQRTQQEDSAVYLCASSLEQDSWEQYFGPGTRLTVT.

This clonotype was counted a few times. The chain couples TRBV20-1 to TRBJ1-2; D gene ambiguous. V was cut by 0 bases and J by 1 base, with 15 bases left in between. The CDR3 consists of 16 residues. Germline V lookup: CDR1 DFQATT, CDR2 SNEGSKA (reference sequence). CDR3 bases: TGCAGTGCTAGAGATAAGCAAACCCCCGTTAACTATGGCTACACCTTC. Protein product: CSARDKQTPVNYGYTF.

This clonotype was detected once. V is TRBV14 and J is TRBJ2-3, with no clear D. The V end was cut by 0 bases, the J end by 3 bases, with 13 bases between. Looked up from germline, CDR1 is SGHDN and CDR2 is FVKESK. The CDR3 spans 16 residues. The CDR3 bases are TGTGCCAGCAGCCAAGAGCAAATAGAGGCTACAGATACGCAGTATTTT. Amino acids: CASSQEQIEATDTQYF.

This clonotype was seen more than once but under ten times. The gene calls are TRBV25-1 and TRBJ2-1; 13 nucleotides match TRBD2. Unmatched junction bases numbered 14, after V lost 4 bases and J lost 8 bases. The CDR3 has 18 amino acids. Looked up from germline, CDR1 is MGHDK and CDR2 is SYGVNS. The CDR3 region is CASSANPRLAGGLDEQFF. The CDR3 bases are TGTGCCAGCAGTGCCAACCCCCGACTAGCGGGAGGCTTAGATGAGCAGTTCTTC.

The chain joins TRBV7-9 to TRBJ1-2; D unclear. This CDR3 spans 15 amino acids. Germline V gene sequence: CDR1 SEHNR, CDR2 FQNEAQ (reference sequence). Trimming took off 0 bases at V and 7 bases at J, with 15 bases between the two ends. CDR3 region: CASSLATGIIGGYTF. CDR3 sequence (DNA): TGTGCCAGCAGCTTAGCTACGGGGATAATAGGTGGCTACACCTTC.

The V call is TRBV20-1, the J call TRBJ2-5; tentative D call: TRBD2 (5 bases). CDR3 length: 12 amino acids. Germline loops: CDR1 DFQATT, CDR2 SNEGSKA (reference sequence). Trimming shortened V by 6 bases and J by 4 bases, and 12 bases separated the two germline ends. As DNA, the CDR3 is TGCAGTGCGCCTACTAGTTCAGAGACCCAGTACTTC. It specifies CSAPTSSETQYF.

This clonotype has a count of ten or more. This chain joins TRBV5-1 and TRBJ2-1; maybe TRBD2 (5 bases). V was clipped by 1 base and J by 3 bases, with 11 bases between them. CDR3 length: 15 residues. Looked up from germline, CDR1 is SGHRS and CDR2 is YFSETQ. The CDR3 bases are TGCGCCAGCAGCTTGAGCGGACTGGGCTACAATGAGCAGTTCTTC. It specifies CASSLSGLGYNEQFF.

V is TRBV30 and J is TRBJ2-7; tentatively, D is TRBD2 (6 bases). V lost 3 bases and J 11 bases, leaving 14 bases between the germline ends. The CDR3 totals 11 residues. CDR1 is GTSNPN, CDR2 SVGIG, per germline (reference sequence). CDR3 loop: CAWSPSREKYF. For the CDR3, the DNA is TGTGCCTGGAGCCCCTCCCGGGAGAAGTACTTC.

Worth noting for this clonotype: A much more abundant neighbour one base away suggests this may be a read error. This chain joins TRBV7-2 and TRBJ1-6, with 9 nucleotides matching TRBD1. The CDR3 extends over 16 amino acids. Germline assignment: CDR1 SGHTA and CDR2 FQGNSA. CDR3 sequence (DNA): TGTGCCGGCAGCTTGACAGGGGGGACCAATAATTCACCCCTCCACTTT. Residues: CAGSLTGGTNNSPLHF. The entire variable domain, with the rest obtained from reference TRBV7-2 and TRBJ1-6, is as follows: GAGVSQSPSNKVTEKGKDVELRCDPISGHTALYWYRQSLGQGLEFLIYFQGNSAPDKSGLPSDRFSAERTGGSVSTLTIQRTQQEDSAVYLCAGSLTGGTNNSPLHFGNGTRLTVT.